This TCR beta chain came from a study of blood T cells in healthy people across ages. Study-wide results and caveats: Expanded clonotype shifts may have been confounded, as the donors had an unknown CMV status. Conclusively comparing naive with antigen-experienced cells was impossible with unsorted PBMCs.

A note on this clonotype: No antigen is known for it.

A sample-barcoded 5' primer and a J-beta primer mix were used in a second PCR of roughly 7 to 12 cycles. MiXCR was run by TCRdb on the 5' RACE reads, yielding one entry per CDR3 protein. Of about 1.4 million distinct CDR3 sequences listed, 55% to 75% are singletons. The sample comprised blood. The sequence derives from a man in his late teens or twenties in good health.

The CDR3 protein is CASSFQGADPREETQYF. In nucleotides, the CDR3 is TGTGCCAGCAGTTTTCAGGGGGCGGATCCGAGAGAAGAGACCCAGTACTTC. V and J are TRBV27 and TRBJ2-5; 8 bases line up with TRBD1. V dropped 3 bases and J dropped 3; count of bases not matched to a gene: 12. The CDR3 loop spans 17 amino acids. Germline CDR1 reads MNHEY; CDR2 reads SMNVEV (reference sequence).